A selection of T cell receptor beta chains follows, all from one sample in a study of read filtering for tumor transcriptome and immune sequencing. TCRdb re-called the reads through MiXCR, storing one row per CDR3 protein. The sample holds more than 35,000 distinct CDR3 sequences, approximately 12% seen once. The specimen sequenced was a population of CD138-negative cells sorted from bone marrow. These receptors were collected from a donor at least 40 years old with multiple myeloma. Both conserved end residues are part of each CDR3. Fields, in order: CDR3 DNA, CDR3 protein, D gene, V gene, clone size, J gene. A D gene is named only where the DNA matches it firmly. Where a row states a size, it is once, few, many or the class of an expanded clone; other rows omit it.

TGTGCCAGCAGCGCTGATGGTGTCGCGAACACCGGGGAGCTGTTTTTT	CASSADGVANTGELFF	-	TRBV2	many	TRBJ2-2
TGTGCCAGCAGACCGGCCGCCGGCTTCAGCTCTGGAAACACCATATATTTT	CASRPAAGFSSGNTIYF	-	TRBV6-2/TRBV6-3	many	TRBJ1-3
TGCGCCAGCGCGTACCAAGGGAGTGGAAACACCATATATTTT	CASAYQGSGNTIYF	-	TRBV5-1	few	TRBJ1-3
TGTGCTAGTGGCCCCAGCCTAGGGCGGGGGTACACCGGGGAGCTGTTTTTT	CASGPSLGRGYTGELFF	TRBD2	TRBV12-5	many	TRBJ2-2
TGTGCCAGCACCCCTCCCGGGACAGGGTACAATGAGCAGTTCTTC	CASTPPGTGYNEQFF	TRBD1	TRBV12-3/TRBV12-4	many	TRBJ2-1
TGTGCCAGCAAGGGGTCCGGCACCGGGGAGCTGTTTTTT	CASKGSGTGELFF	-	TRBV28	many	TRBJ2-2
TGTGCCAGCAGTCGCGGCGGATCTGGAAACACCATATATTTT	CASSRGGSGNTIYF	-	TRBV28	-	TRBJ1-3
TGTGCCAGCCATAGGGGCAGGGGCGAGCAGTACTTC	CASHRGRGEQYF	-	TRBV2	many	TRBJ2-7
TGTGCCAGTGGACCAGCAGCTCCAAGCTCCTACAATGAGCAGTTCTTC	CASGPAAPSSYNEQFF	-	TRBV19	many	TRBJ2-1
TGCGCCAGCAGCTTGTACAAGGGGGAGCAGTACTTC	CASSLYKGEQYF	-	TRBV5-1	many	TRBJ2-7
TGCGCCAGCAGCTCTAGGACTAGCGGGGGCTTCTCCTACAATGAGCAGTTCTTC	CASSSRTSGGFSYNEQFF	TRBD2	TRBV5-1	many	TRBJ2-1
TGTGCCAGCAGTCCCGAGGTGGGGGCTCTCTCTGGAAACACCATATATTTT	CASSPEVGALSGNTIYF	-	TRBV7-2	-	TRBJ1-3
TGTGCCAGCAGCCCCGCTAGCAGGTACACCGGGGAGCTGTTTTTT	CASSPASRYTGELFF	-	TRBV13	many	TRBJ2-2
TGTGCCAGCAGCCAAGGCTGGGCTCCAGATACGCAGTATTTT	CASSQGWAPDTQYF	-	TRBV3-1	many	TRBJ2-3
TGCAGTGCTAGTACGAACACCGGGGAGCTGTTTTTT	CSASTNTGELFF	-	TRBV20-1	many	TRBJ2-2
TGTGCCAGCATTAGAAGGGTTGGGACCGGGGAGCTGTTTTTT	CASIRRVGTGELFF	-	TRBV27	few	TRBJ2-2
TGTGCCTGGAGTCAAGGGGAAGGCTACACCTTC	CAWSQGEGYTF	-	TRBV30	many	TRBJ1-2
TGTGCCAGCTCACCCACCGCACCGGGACAGGGTTCCGGGGAGCTGTTTTTT	CASSPTAPGQGSGELFF	TRBD1	TRBV18	-	TRBJ2-2
TGTGCCAGCTCACCACCGGGGGGATTGGGTGAAAAACTGTTTTTT	CASSPPGGLGEKLFF	-	TRBV18	many	TRBJ1-4
TGTGCCAGCAGTGAGGGAACACAGGGCAGGGAGACCCAGTACTTC	CASSEGTQGRETQYF	-	TRBV6-1	many	TRBJ2-5
TGTGCCACCAGCAGAGATCGAGGCGGGAGCTCCTACAATGAGCAGTTCTTC	CATSRDRGGSSYNEQFF	TRBD2	TRBV15	many	TRBJ2-1
TGTGCCAGCAGTCCGGACTATACCGGGGAGCTGTTTTTT	CASSPDYTGELFF	-	TRBV2	many	TRBJ2-2
TGTGCCAGCAGCTTACCCTACAGGGGCATCAATGAAAGACTGTTTTTT	CASSLPYRGINERLFF	TRBD1	TRBV7-6	few	TRBJ1-4
TGTGCCACCAGTGATCGACGAGGGGCTTGGGCCTACAATGAGCAGTTCTTC	CATSDRRGAWAYNEQFF	-	TRBV24-1	many	TRBJ2-1
TGTGCCAGCAGACCCGACAGGGCCGGAGGCTACACCTTC	CASRPDRAGGYTF	TRBD1	TRBV28	many	TRBJ1-2
TGTGCCACCAGCAGAGATCCAGAAGAGACCCAGTACTTC	CATSRDPEETQYF	-	TRBV15	many	TRBJ2-5
TGCAGTGCTTCTCTTCGGCGGGGCACAGATACGCAGTATTTT	CSASLRRGTDTQYF	-	TRBV20-1	-	TRBJ2-3
TGTGCCAGCAGCCCCCGACAGAGCTACACCTTC	CASSPRQSYTF	-	TRBV11-2	many	TRBJ1-2
TGTGCCAGCAAACTTCAAGGGGCCTTTAGGCAGTTCTTC	CASKLQGAFRQFF	-	TRBV6-6	many	TRBJ2-1
TGTGCCACCAGCGCCCCTGGGGCAGGGATCGCCGGGGAGCTGTTTTTT	CATSAPGAGIAGELFF	-	TRBV24-1	medium-sized	TRBJ2-2
TGTGCCAGCAGTGAATACCACGCGGGATCAGATACGCAGTATTTT	CASSEYHAGSDTQYF	-	TRBV6-1	many	TRBJ2-3
TGTGCCAGCAGCTTCAGGGGAGAGAAATACAATGAGCAGTTCTTC	CASSFRGEKYNEQFF	-	TRBV7-2	many	TRBJ2-1
TGTGCCAGCAGCAGAAGTTCAAGCTCTGGAAACACCATATATTTT	CASSRSSSSGNTIYF	-	TRBV7-2	-	TRBJ1-3
TGCGCCAGCAGCTTGGGTACTAGCGGAGGAGAGACCCAGTACTTC	CASSLGTSGGETQYF	TRBD2	TRBV5-1	many	TRBJ2-5
TGTGCCAGCACCCGACAGGGGTCCTACGAGCAGTACTTC	CASTRQGSYEQYF	TRBD1	TRBV28	many	TRBJ2-7
TGTGCCTGGAGTGTGGGGGTCTATGGCTACACCTTC	CAWSVGVYGYTF	-	TRBV30	many	TRBJ1-2
TGTGCTAGTGGTTTGGGTACCTCCCCGGCGGACATTCAGTACTTC	CASGLGTSPADIQYF	-	TRBV12-5	many	TRBJ2-4
TGTGCCATCAGTGAGTCCAGGGGAACCGGGGAGCTGTTTTTT	CAISESRGTGELFF	-	TRBV10-3	many	TRBJ2-2
TGCAGTGCTAGAGAGAGGCTAGTTAACATTCAGTACTTC	CSARERLVNIQYF	-	TRBV20-1	many	TRBJ2-4
TGTGCCAGCAGGGGGACAGGGGGGACCGGGGAGCTGTTTTTT	CASRGTGGTGELFF	TRBD1	TRBV2	many	TRBJ2-2
TGTGCCAGTAGCACCCCGACGGTTTCCTACAATGAGCAGTTCTTC	CASSTPTVSYNEQFF	-	TRBV19	many	TRBJ2-1
TGCGCCAGCAGTAGGACTTCCTACAATGAGCAGTTCTTC	CASSRTSYNEQFF	-	TRBV10-2	many	TRBJ2-1
TGTGCCAGCAGCCCGCAGGTGGGGGCGCCCGCTGCGCAACTGTTTTTT	CASSPQVGAPAAQLFF	-	TRBV7-6	many	TRBJ1-4
TGTGCCAGCACTACGCGAGGACAGGGCAGGGAAAAACTGTTTTTT	CASTTRGQGREKLFF	TRBD1	TRBV28	many	TRBJ1-4
TGTGCCAGCAGCGTCAGGGAGACCCAGTACTTC	CASSVRETQYF	-	TRBV11-2	many	TRBJ2-5
TGTGCCAGCAGTCCGGCAGGGGGCGAAGTGAACGGCTACACCTTC	CASSPAGGEVNGYTF	TRBD1	TRBV27	many	TRBJ1-2
TGTGCCAGCAGCCCCGACGCGGGGGGGAGCACTGAAGCTTTCTTT	CASSPDAGGSTEAFF	-	TRBV9	many	TRBJ1-1
TGTGCCAGCAATAGCGGGACACAATATAGCAATCAGCCCCAGCATTTT	CASNSGTQYSNQPQHF	-	TRBV6-2/TRBV6-3	many	TRBJ1-5
TGTGCCACCAGTGATTTTGCGGCAGGCGCCTACAATGAGCAGTTCTTC	CATSDFAAGAYNEQFF	-	TRBV24-1	many	TRBJ2-1
TGTGCCAGCAGCTTAAGCAGGACTAGCGGGGCGTACAATGAGCAGTTCTTC	CASSLSRTSGAYNEQFF	TRBD2	TRBV7-2	many	TRBJ2-1
TGTGCCAGCAGCTTCTCAGAGACCAACTATGGCTACACCTTC	CASSFSETNYGYTF	-	TRBV7-9	many	TRBJ1-2
TGCGCCAGCAGCTTGGTCCTCGGGGGTGAAGCTTTCTTT	CASSLVLGGEAFF	-	TRBV5-1	many	TRBJ1-1
TGTGCCAGCAGCTTATCCCAGGGGTCCTACAATGAGCAGTTCTTC	CASSLSQGSYNEQFF	-	TRBV7-6	many	TRBJ2-1
TGTGCCAGCGTCGGGGGCGCGGGAAGTGAGACCCAGTACTTC	CASVGGAGSETQYF	-	TRBV7-6	many	TRBJ2-5
TGTGCCAGCAGCCCGGTGGGCGTGAACACTGAAGCTTTCTTT	CASSPVGVNTEAFF	-	TRBV11-2	many	TRBJ1-1